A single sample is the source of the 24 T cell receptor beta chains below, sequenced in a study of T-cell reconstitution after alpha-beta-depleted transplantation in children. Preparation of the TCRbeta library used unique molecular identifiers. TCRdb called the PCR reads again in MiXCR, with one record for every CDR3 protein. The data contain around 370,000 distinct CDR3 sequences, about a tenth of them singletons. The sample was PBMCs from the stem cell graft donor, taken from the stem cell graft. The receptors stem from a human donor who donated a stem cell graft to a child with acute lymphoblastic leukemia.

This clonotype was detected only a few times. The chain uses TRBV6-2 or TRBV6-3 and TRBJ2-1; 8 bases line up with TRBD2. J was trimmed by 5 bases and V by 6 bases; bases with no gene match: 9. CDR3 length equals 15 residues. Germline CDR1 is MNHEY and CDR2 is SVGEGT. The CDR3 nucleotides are TGTGCCAGCAGGAAAAGCGGGAGCAACAACAATGAGCAGTTCTTC. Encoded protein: CASRKSGSNNNEQFF.

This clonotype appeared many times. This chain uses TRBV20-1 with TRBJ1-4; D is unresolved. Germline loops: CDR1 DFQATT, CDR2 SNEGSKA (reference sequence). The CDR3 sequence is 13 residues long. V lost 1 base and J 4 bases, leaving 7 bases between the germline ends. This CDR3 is CSARASFNEKLFF. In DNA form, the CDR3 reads TGCAGTGCTAGAGCTTCTTTTAATGAAAAACTGTTTTTT.

DNA for the CDR3: TGTGCCAGCAGCTTCGGACAGGGGGCGATTGAGCAGTACTTC. It specifies CASSFGQGAIEQYF. The chain couples TRBV7-3 to TRBJ2-7; 11 nucleotides agree with TRBD1. This CDR3 is 14 amino acids long. Per the germline V gene, CDR1 is SGHTA and CDR2 is FQGTGA. J was trimmed by 7 bases and V by 3 bases; bases with no gene match: 5.

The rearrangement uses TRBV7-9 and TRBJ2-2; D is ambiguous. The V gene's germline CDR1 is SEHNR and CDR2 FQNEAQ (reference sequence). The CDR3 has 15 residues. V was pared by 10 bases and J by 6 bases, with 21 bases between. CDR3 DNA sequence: TGTGCCATGGGCCCTGAGCTCCTGAGGCCCGGGGAGCTGTTTTTT. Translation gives CAMGPELLRPGELFF.

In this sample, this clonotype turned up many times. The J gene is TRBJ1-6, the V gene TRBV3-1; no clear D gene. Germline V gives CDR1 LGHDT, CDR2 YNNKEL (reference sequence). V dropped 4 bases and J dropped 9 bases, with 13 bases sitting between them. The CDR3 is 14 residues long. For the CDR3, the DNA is TGTGCCAGCAGCCCGATGGTGGCAGGTTCACCCCTCCACTTT. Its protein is CASSPMVAGSPLHF.

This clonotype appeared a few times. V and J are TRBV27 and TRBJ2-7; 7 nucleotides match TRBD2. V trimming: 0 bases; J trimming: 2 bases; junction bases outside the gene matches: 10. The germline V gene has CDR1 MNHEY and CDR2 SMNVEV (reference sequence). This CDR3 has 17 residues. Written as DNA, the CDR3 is TGTGCCAGCAGTTTATCGATTCAGGCGGGAGTCGCCTACGAGCAGTACTTC. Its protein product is CASSLSIQAGVAYEQYF.

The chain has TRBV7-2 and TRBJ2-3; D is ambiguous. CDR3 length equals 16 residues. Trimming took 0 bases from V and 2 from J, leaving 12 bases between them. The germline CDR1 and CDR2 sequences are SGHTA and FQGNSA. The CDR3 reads CASSLASWGTTDTQYF. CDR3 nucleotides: TGTGCCAGCAGCTTAGCGAGTTGGGGAACCACAGATACGCAGTATTTT.

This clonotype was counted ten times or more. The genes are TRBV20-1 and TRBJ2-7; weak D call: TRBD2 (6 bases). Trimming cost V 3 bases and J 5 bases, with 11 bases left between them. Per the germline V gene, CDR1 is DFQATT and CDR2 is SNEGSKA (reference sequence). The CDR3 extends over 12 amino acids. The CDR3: CSASAGLDEQYF. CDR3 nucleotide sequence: TGCAGTGCTAGTGCGGGACTCGACGAGCAGTACTTC.

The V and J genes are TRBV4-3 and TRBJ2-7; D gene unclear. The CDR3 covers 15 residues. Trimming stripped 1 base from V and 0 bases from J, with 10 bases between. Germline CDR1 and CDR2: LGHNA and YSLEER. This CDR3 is CASSQASASSYEQYF. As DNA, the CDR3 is TGCGCCAGCAGCCAAGCGAGCGCGAGCTCCTACGAGCAGTACTTC.

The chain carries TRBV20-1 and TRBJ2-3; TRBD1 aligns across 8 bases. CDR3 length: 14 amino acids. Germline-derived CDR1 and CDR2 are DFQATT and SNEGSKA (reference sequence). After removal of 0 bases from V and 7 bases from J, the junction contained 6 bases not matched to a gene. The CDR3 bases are TGCAGTGCTAGAGACAGGGGGCGGACATATACGCAGTATTTT. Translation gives CSARDRGRTYTQYF.

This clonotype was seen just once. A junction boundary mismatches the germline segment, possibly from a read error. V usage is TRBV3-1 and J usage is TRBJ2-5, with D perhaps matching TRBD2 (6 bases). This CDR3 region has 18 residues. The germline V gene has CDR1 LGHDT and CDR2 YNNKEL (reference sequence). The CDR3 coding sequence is TGTACCAGCAGCTCCGCCGGGGGAGCGGGCCACCTCCAAGAGACCCAGTACTTC. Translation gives CTSSSAGGAGHLQETQYF.

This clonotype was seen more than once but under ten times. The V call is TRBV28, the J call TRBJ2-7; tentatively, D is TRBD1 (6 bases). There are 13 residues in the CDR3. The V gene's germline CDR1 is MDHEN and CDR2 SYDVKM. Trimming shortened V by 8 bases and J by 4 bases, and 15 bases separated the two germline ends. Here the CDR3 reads CASHGQPSYEQYF. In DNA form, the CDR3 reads TGTGCCAGCCATGGACAGCCATCTTACGAGCAGTACTTC.

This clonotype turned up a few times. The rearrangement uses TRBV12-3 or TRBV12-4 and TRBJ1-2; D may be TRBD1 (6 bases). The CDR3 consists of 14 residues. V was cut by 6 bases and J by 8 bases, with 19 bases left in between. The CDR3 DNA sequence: TGTGCCAGCAGAGGAACCAGGGGAAATGGAGGCTACACCTTC. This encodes CASRGTRGNGGYTF.

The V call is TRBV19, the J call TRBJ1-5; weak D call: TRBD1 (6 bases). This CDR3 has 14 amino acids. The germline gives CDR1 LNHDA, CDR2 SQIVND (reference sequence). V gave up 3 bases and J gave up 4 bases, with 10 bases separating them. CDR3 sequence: CASSMGTPNQPQHF. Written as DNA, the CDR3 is TGTGCCAGTAGTATGGGGACACCTAATCAGCCCCAGCATTTT.

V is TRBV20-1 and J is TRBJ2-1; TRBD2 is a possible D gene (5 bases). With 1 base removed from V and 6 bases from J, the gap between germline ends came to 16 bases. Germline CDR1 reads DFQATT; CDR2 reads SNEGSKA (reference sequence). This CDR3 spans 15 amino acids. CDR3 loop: CSARGLAGLVNEQFF. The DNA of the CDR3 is TGCAGTGCTAGAGGCCTCGCGGGTTTGGTCAATGAGCAGTTCTTC.

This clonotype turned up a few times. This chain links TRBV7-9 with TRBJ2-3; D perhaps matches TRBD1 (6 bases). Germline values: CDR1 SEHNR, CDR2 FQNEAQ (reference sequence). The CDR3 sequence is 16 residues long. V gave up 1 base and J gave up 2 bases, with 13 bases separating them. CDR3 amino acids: CASSLVSTGNTDTQYF. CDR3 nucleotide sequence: TGTGCCAGCAGCTTAGTTTCGACAGGCAACACAGATACGCAGTATTTT.

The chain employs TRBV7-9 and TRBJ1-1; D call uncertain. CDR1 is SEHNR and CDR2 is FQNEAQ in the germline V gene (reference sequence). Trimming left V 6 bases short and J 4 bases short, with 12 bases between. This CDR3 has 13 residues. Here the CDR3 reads CASSKGSGTEAFF. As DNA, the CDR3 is TGTGCCAGCAGTAAAGGAAGTGGCACTGAAGCTTTCTTT.

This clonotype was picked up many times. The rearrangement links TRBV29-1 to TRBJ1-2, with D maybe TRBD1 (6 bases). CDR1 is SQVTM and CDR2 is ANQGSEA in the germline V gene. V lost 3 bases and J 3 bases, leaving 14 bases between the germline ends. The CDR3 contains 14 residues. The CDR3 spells CSVDGGGRHYGYTF. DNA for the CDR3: TGCAGCGTTGATGGGGGGGGGCGACACTATGGCTACACCTTC.

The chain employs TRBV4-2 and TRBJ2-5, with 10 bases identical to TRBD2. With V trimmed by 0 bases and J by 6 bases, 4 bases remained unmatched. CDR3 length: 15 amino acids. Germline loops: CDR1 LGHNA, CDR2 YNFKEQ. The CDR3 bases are TGTGCCAGCAGCCAAGATCAGCGGGAGGGGAAGACCCAGTACTTC. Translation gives CASSQDQREGKTQYF.

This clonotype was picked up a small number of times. The CDR3 loop is CLAQAYTGELFF. CDR3 sequence (DNA): TGTCTAGCTCAGGCCTACACCGGGGAGCTGTTTTTT. V and J are TRBV19 and TRBJ2-2; perhaps TRBD2 as D (5 bases). CDR3 length: 12 amino acids. CDR1 is LNHDA, CDR2 SQIVND, per germline (reference sequence).

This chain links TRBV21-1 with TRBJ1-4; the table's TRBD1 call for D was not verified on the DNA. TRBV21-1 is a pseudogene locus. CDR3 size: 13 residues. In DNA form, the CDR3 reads TGTGCCGGCAGCAAACAGGGGAATGAAAAACTGTTTTTT. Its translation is CAGSKQGNEKLFF.

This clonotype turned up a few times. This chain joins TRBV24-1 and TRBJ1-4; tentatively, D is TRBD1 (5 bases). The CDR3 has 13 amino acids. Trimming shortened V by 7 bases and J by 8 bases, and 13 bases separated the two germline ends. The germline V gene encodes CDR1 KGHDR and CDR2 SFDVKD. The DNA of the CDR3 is TGTGCCACCAGGAGCCGGAGGGGCGAAAAACTGTTTTTT. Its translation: CATRSRRGEKLFF.

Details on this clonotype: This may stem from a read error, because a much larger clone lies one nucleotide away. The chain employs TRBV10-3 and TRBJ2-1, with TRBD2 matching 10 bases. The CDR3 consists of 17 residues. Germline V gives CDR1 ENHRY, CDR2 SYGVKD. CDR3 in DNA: TGTGCCACCAGTGAGTCGGGACTAGCGAAATCCTACAATGAGCAGTTCTTC. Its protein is CATSESGLAKSYNEQFF.

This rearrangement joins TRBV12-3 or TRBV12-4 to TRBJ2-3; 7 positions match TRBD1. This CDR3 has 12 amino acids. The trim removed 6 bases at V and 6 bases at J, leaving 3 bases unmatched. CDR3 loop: CASRSQGDTQYF. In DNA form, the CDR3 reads TGTGCCAGCAGATCACAGGGGGATACGCAGTATTTT.